The present entry profiles one TCR beta chain with its context. Its antigen remains unknown. This CDR3 has 14 amino acids. Germline V gene data show CDR1 as SGHDT and CDR2 as YYEEEE. The ends were cut back, 4 bases at V and 0 bases at J, with 11 bases in the middle. This sample is part of a study of shared clonotypes between healthy human individuals. Study results and limitations: Specimens sampled were limited to blood, with tissue repertoires likely differing.

Memory CD4+ cells were the fraction left after CD45RA+ naive selection. The method was immunoSEQ multiplex PCR; TCRdb's version includes in-frame clones alone and lacks a portion of them. The data contain roughly 2,300,000 clones, about 90% of them seen just once; the ten biggest clones take up approximately 0.4%. The source material was naive CD4+ T cells from PBMCs. As for subset: CD45RA+ positively selected. The chain uses TRBV5-6 and TRBJ2-7; weak D call: TRBD2 (6 bases). The source of this sequence is a man aged 18 to 29 in good health. Some clones in this sample may be carry-over from other donors' samples. CDR3 sequence (DNA): TGTGCCAGCAGCCCCCGGAGGGGCTCCTACGAGCAGTACTTC. Protein sequence: CASSPRRGSYEQYF.